This T cell receptor (beta chain) was sequenced for a study of T cell changes during pregnancy in multiple sclerosis. Profiled with immunoSEQ multiplex PCR; TCRdb holds only in-frame clones, not every one. Of around 69,000 clones listed, around 94% are singletons. This clone appeared a single time. Between the trimmed V and J ends, which lost 0 bases and 7 bases, there was a span of 13 bases. The CDR3 is 14 amino acids. Germline assignment: CDR1 SGDLS and CDR2 YYNGEE. This chain connects TRBV9 to TRBJ1-2, with a weak D call TRBD1 (6 bases). The clonotype comes from a female donor in good health, enrolled as a control in a pregnancy study. Here the sequenced sample was peripheral blood, taken in the third trimester of pregnancy. CDR3: CASSVGAGVSGYTF. The CDR3 nucleotides read TGTGCCAGCAGCGTAGGGGCAGGGGTGAGTGGCTACACCTTC.